The 20 T cell receptor beta chains below come from one sample, sequenced in a study of graft-versus-host responses after intestinal transplantation. The antigens for these receptors are not known. The data were produced by immunoSEQ multiplex PCR, yet TCRdb's version contains in-frame clones alone and is incomplete. The sample has about 89,000 clones; approximately 94% are singletons. Source: unstimulated CD8+ T cells sorted from spleen or lymph node cells, taken before intestinal transplant. The origin of the receptors is a human donor who received an intestinal transplant.

The rearrangement links TRBV5-6 to TRBJ2-3; 10 bases agree with TRBD2. Germline CDR1 SGHDT, CDR2 YYEEEE. The ends lost 2 bases at V and 2 bases at J; junction bases unmatched: 5. This CDR3 comprises 16 residues. CDR3 DNA sequence: TGTGCCAGCAGCTTAAGCGGGGGGGGTGTCACAGATACGCAGTATTTT. Translation gives CASSLSGGGVTDTQYF. Full variable domain (rest looked up from reference TRBV5-6 and TRBJ2-3): DAGVTQSPTHLIKTRGQQVTLRCSPKSGHDTVSWYQQALGQGPQFIFQYYEEEERQRGNFPDRFSGHQFPNYSSELNVNALLLGDSALYLCASSLSGGGVTDTQYFGPGTRLTVL.

V is TRBV4-3 and J is TRBJ2-1; weak D call: TRBD1 (5 bases). Germline lookup yields CDR1 LGHNA and CDR2 YSLEER. Trimming shortened V by 1 base and J by 6 bases, and 10 bases separated the two germline ends. The CDR3 consists of 14 residues. The CDR3 DNA sequence: TGCGCCAGCAGCCAAGGAGCAGGGTCCAATGAGCAGTTCTTC. Protein: CASSQGAGSNEQFF.

The chain couples TRBV2 to TRBJ1-2; weak D call: TRBD1 (6 bases). CDR1 is SNHLY, CDR2 FYNNEI, per germline. The CDR3 contains 15 residues. Trimming removed 1 base at V and 5 bases at J, with 14 bases between. CDR3 sequence (DNA): TGTGCCAGCAGTGAAGGGGCAGGGGCTACTTATGGCTACACCTTC. This sequence encodes CASSEGAGATYGYTF.

The CDR3, as DNA: TGTGCCTGGAGTCCCCGGGGGGGAGGCCAGCCCCAGCATTTT. It is translated as CAWSPRGGGQPQHF. This chain uses TRBV30 with TRBJ1-5; D is possibly TRBD1 (5 bases). The CDR3 sequence is 14 residues long. Germline CDR1 reads GTSNPN; CDR2 reads SVGIG (reference sequence). With 2 bases removed from V and 7 bases from J, the gap between germline ends came to 15 bases.

The rearrangement links TRBV30 to TRBJ1-1; D perhaps matches TRBD1 (6 bases). Germline loops: CDR1 GTSNPN, CDR2 SVGIG (reference sequence). There are 12 residues in the CDR3. Between the trimmed V and J ends, which lost 4 bases and 1 base, there was a span of 7 bases. CDR3 nucleotides: TGTGCCTGGACCAGGGGGAACACTGAAGCTTTCTTT. Protein: CAWTRGNTEAFF.

This clone was seen just once. The chain is built from TRBV9 and TRBJ2-7; tentative D call: TRBD1 (6 bases). CDR1 and CDR2 from the germline V gene are SGDLS and YYNGEE. Trimming took off 4 bases at V and 2 bases at J, with 13 bases between the two ends. The CDR3 has 14 amino acids. The CDR3, as DNA: TGTGCCAGCAGCCCACCGGGACACCCCTACGAGCAGTACTTC. Protein sequence: CASSPPGHPYEQYF.

This rearrangement joins TRBV5-3 to TRBJ1-5, with TRBD1 identical over 10 bases. TRBV5-3 is designated an ORF whose function remains uncertain. The V gene end was trimmed by 4 bases and the J gene end by 5 bases; junction bases not matched to a gene: 12. CDR3 size: 17 residues. CDR3 region: CARSRYPGQGRYQPQHF. DNA of the CDR3: TGTGCCAGAAGCCGATACCCGGGACAGGGGAGGTATCAGCCCCAGCATTTT.

The chain has TRBV2 and TRBJ1-6; 7 nucleotides align to TRBD1. Germline V CDR1 and CDR2: SNHLY, FYNNEI. The CDR3 has 16 residues. Losses at the gene ends were 6 bases for V and 0 bases for J; bases not matched to a gene: 5. The CDR3 DNA reads as TGTGCCAGCAGAGGGGGACAGAGCTCCTATAATTCACCCCTCCACTTT. Residues: CASRGGQSSYNSPLHF.

This clone was seen only once. V usage is TRBV6-6 and J usage is TRBJ2-7, with 9 bases matching TRBD1. The V gene's germline CDR1 is MNHNY and CDR2 SVGAGI (reference sequence). Trimming took 6 bases from V and 3 from J; bases not matched to a gene: 6. The CDR3 has 14 amino acids. CDR3 nucleotides: TGTGCCAGCAGACCGGGACAGGGACTCTACGAGCAGTACTTC. It encodes CASRPGQGLYEQYF.

CDR3 sequence: CASSPATRSTDTQYF. The CDR3 nucleotides are TGCGCCAGCAGCCCGGCCACTAGGTCCACAGATACGCAGTATTTT. The chain uses TRBV23-1 and TRBJ2-3; possibly TRBD2 for D (5 bases). Being an ORF, TRBV23-1 has a function that is uncertain. CDR3 size: 15 residues. The V end lost 6 bases, the J end lost 2 bases, and 15 bases lay between the germline ends.

The genes are TRBV27 and TRBJ1-2; D might be TRBD1 (5 bases). Germline V gene lookup returns CDR1 MNHEY and CDR2 SMNVEV (reference sequence). V was pared by 3 bases and J by 3 bases, with 11 bases between. The CDR3 has 14 residues. This CDR3 reads CASSFGANYYGYTF. DNA for the CDR3: TGTGCCAGCAGTTTTGGGGCGAATTACTATGGCTACACCTTC.

The gene calls are TRBV6-1 and TRBJ2-2; 8 bases match TRBD1. Germline values: CDR1 MNHNS, CDR2 SASEGT. The V gene end was trimmed by 6 bases and the J gene end by 1 base; junction bases not matched to a gene: 4. The CDR3 runs to 15 residues. CDR3 amino acids: CASRTGDRNTGELFF. The CDR3, as DNA: TGTGCCAGCAGGACAGGGGACCGGAACACCGGGGAGCTGTTTTTT.

V is TRBV19 and J is TRBJ2-3, with D possibly matching TRBD1 (6 bases). Germline CDR1 reads LNHDA; CDR2 reads SQIVND (reference sequence). V was shortened by 2 bases and J by 2 bases, with 11 bases between the two germline ends. The CDR3 sequence is 15 residues long. CDR3 loop: CASSISGAATDTQYF. CDR3 in DNA: TGTGCCAGTAGTATATCAGGGGCGGCCACAGATACGCAGTATTTT.

CDR3 protein: CAWSRGEQFF. The CDR3 coding sequence is TGTGCCTGGAGTAGGGGTGAGCAGTTCTTC. This chain links TRBV30 with TRBJ2-1, with D tentatively TRBD1 (5 bases). The CDR3 runs 10 residues. The germline V gene has CDR1 GTSNPN and CDR2 SVGIG (reference sequence). The V and J ends lost 2 bases and 9 bases respectively, with 5 bases between them.

This CDR3 reads CASSPSAGFEQYF. Written as DNA, the CDR3 is TGCGCCAGCAGCCCCAGCGCCGGGTTCGAGCAGTACTTC. The chain links TRBV4-3 to TRBJ2-7; D is ambiguous. The V gene lost 4 bases and the J gene lost 6 bases, with 13 bases spanning the gap. The CDR3 spans 13 residues. The germline V gene encodes CDR1 LGHNA and CDR2 YSLEER.

This chain joins TRBV13 and TRBJ2-3, with TRBD2 matching over 7 bases. The CDR3 loop spans 13 amino acids. CDR1 and CDR2 (germline): PRHDT, FYEKMQ (reference sequence). J was trimmed by 5 bases and V by 4 bases; bases with no gene match: 3. CDR3 loop: CASSWGGEDTQYF. The DNA of the CDR3 is TGTGCCAGCAGCTGGGGGGGTGAAGATACGCAGTATTTT. Supplemented by reference TRBV13 and TRBJ2-3, the full variable domain reads AAGVIQSPRHLIKEKRETATLKCYPIPRHDTVYWYQQGPGQDPQFLISFYEKMQSDKGSIPDRFSAQQFSDYHSELNMSSLELGDSALYFCASSWGGEDTQYFGPGTRLTVL.

The J gene is TRBJ1-2, the V gene TRBV27; D remains unclear. The CDR3 length is 12 residues. The ends were cut back, 4 bases at V and 8 bases at J, with 11 bases in the middle. The germline gives CDR1 MNHEY, CDR2 SMNVEV (reference sequence). CDR3 sequence reads: CASSSPVSGYTF. CDR3 DNA: TGTGCCAGCAGTTCACCGGTCTCCGGCTACACCTTC.

The V gene is TRBV5-4, the J gene TRBJ1-2; maybe TRBD1 (5 bases). V dropped 0 bases and J dropped 4 bases, with 19 bases sitting between them. The germline gives CDR1 SGHNT, CDR2 YYREEE (reference sequence). CDR3 size: 17 residues. The CDR3 DNA reads as TGTGCCAGCAGCTTGGAACAGGCTGTATCACCTGTCTATGGCTACACCTTC. It codes for CASSLEQAVSPVYGYTF.

The V and J genes are TRBV2 and TRBJ1-4; D possibly corresponds to TRBD1 (6 bases). V lost 4 bases and J lost 8, with 20 bases in between. CDR3 length: 16 residues. Germline lookup yields CDR1 SNHLY and CDR2 FYNNEI. CDR3 sequence reads: CASSVQRETGGEKLFF. CDR3 bases: TGTGCCAGCAGTGTCCAGAGAGAGACAGGTGGGGAAAAACTGTTTTTT.

The V call is TRBV27, the J call TRBJ2-7; D possibly corresponds to TRBD2 (5 bases). V lost 5 bases to trimming and J lost 1 base, with 9 bases between them. The germline gives CDR1 MNHEY, CDR2 SMNVEV (reference sequence). CDR3 length equals 13 residues. This CDR3 is CASSRTGSYEQYF. For the CDR3, the DNA is TGTGCCAGCAGTAGGACTGGATCCTACGAGCAGTACTTC.